The rows below give T cell receptor beta chains drawn from one sample of a study of T-cell reconstitution after alpha-beta-depleted transplantation in children. TCRdb recomputed calls from the PCR reads with MiXCR, one row per CDR3 protein. The table records some 300,000 distinct CDR3 sequences, 10% of them present only once. The sequencing here drew on PBMCs from the stem cell graft donor, taken from the stem cell graft. These receptors originate from a human donor who donated a stem cell graft to a child with acute lymphoblastic leukemia. CDR3s include the opening cysteine and the closing phenylalanine or tryptophan. The order of the fields is D gene, V gene, clone size, J gene, CDR3 DNA, CDR3 protein. D genes are given only for firm matches. For some rows the clone size is stated as once, few or many, or as a class when expanded; others skip it.

d_gene: -
v_gene: TRBV9
abundance: many
j_gene: TRBJ2-5
CDR3nt: TGTGCCAGCAGCGTAGAGGACTTGCAAGAGACCCAGTACTTC
CDR3aa: CASSVEDLQETQYF

d_gene: -
v_gene: TRBV6-2/TRBV6-3
abundance: -
j_gene: TRBJ1-3
CDR3nt: TGTGCCAGCAGTTACGGCAGACCGGGAAACACCATATATTTT
CDR3aa: CASSYGRPGNTIYF

d_gene: TRBD2
v_gene: TRBV7-8
abundance: few
j_gene: TRBJ2-5
CDR3nt: TGTGCCAGCAGCTTATTCCTAGCGGGAGAAGAGACCCAGTACTTC
CDR3aa: CASSLFLAGEETQYF

d_gene: -
v_gene: TRBV7-3
abundance: -
j_gene: TRBJ2-1
CDR3nt: TGTGCCAGCAGCTCCTACGGGAGTCGAGGCGAGCAGTTCTTC
CDR3aa: CASSSYGSRGEQFF

d_gene: -
v_gene: TRBV5-1
abundance: -
j_gene: TRBJ2-1
CDR3nt: TGCGCCAGCAGCTTGGCGGACCCGAGGTGGGAGCAGTTCTTC
CDR3aa: CASSLADPRWEQFF

d_gene: TRBD2
v_gene: TRBV12-3/TRBV12-4
abundance: few
j_gene: TRBJ2-1
CDR3nt: TGTGCCAGCAGGCCGCTAGCGGACCCCTACAATGAGCAGTTCTTC
CDR3aa: CASRPLADPYNEQFF

d_gene: -
v_gene: TRBV19
abundance: -
j_gene: TRBJ1-5
CDR3nt: TGTGCCAGTACCTCCGCTAGGGTGGGCAATCAGCCCCAGCATTTT
CDR3aa: CASTSARVGNQPQHF

d_gene: -
v_gene: TRBV5-1
abundance: many
j_gene: TRBJ2-2
CDR3nt: TGCGCCAGCCTCCAGATTACGAACACCGGGGAGCTGTTTTTT
CDR3aa: CASLQITNTGELFF

d_gene: -
v_gene: TRBV25-1
abundance: -
j_gene: TRBJ2-7
CDR3nt: TGTGCCAGCCTACCCTTGGGTTGGACGCCAAACCCCCCACCAGGGCCCGTCTACTACGAGCAGTACTTC
CDR3aa: CASLPLGWTPNPPPGPVYYEQYF

d_gene: -
v_gene: TRBV7-2
abundance: few
j_gene: TRBJ1-2
CDR3nt: TGTGCCAGCAGCGTCAGGGGCGGCTACACCTTC
CDR3aa: CASSVRGGYTF

d_gene: -
v_gene: TRBV9
abundance: many
j_gene: TRBJ2-1
CDR3nt: TGTGCCAGCAGCGGGGTCACCGGTGACTACAATGAGCAGTTCTTC
CDR3aa: CASSGVTGDYNEQFF

d_gene: -
v_gene: TRBV15
abundance: many
j_gene: TRBJ2-2
CDR3nt: TGTGCCACCAGCAGAGATGGGGACGTTTCGAACACCGGGGAGCTGTTTTTT
CDR3aa: CATSRDGDVSNTGELFF

d_gene: -
v_gene: TRBV20-1
abundance: -
j_gene: TRBJ2-3
CDR3nt: TGCAGTGCTAGAGTAAGGTCCACAGATACGCAGTATTTT
CDR3aa: CSARVRSTDTQYF

d_gene: TRBD1
v_gene: TRBV20-1
abundance: many
j_gene: TRBJ2-7
CDR3nt: TGCAGTGCTCTAACGACAGGGGGCCACGAGCAGTACTTC
CDR3aa: CSALTTGGHEQYF

d_gene: TRBD2
v_gene: TRBV4-1
abundance: -
j_gene: TRBJ2-7
CDR3nt: TGCGCCAGCAGCCGGGGTTTCGGGACTAGCGGTCTCTCCCCGAGCTACGAGCAGTACTTC
CDR3aa: CASSRGFGTSGLSPSYEQYF

d_gene: TRBD1
v_gene: TRBV6-2/TRBV6-3
abundance: few
j_gene: TRBJ2-3
CDR3nt: TGTGCCAGCAGTTACTCAGGAGCAGGCGGGACAGGTTACACAGATACGCAGTATTTT
CDR3aa: CASSYSGAGGTGYTDTQYF

d_gene: TRBD2
v_gene: TRBV11-2
abundance: few
j_gene: TRBJ2-1
CDR3nt: TGTGCCAGCAGCTTACTCTCCCCTAGCGGGAAAAATGAGCAGTTCTTC
CDR3aa: CASSLLSPSGKNEQFF

d_gene: -
v_gene: TRBV27
abundance: many
j_gene: TRBJ2-7
CDR3nt: TGTGCCAGCAGTCCCAGTGGATCGAGGGTGTACGAGCAGTACTTC
CDR3aa: CASSPSGSRVYEQYF

d_gene: -
v_gene: TRBV14
abundance: few
j_gene: TRBJ2-1
CDR3nt: TGTGCCAGCAGCCAAGGACGGAGGACCTCTTTATACAATGAGCAGTTCTTC
CDR3aa: CASSQGRRTSLYNEQFF

d_gene: TRBD2
v_gene: TRBV7-9
abundance: many
j_gene: TRBJ2-1
CDR3nt: TGTGCCAGCAGCCCCGGGACTAGCGGGAGAAAGGAGCAGTTCTTC
CDR3aa: CASSPGTSGRKEQFF

d_gene: TRBD1
v_gene: TRBV20-1
abundance: many
j_gene: TRBJ2-5
CDR3nt: TGCAGTGCTAGAACAGGGGGGACCCAAGAGACCCAGTACTTC
CDR3aa: CSARTGGTQETQYF

d_gene: -
v_gene: TRBV7-9
abundance: few
j_gene: TRBJ1-2
CDR3nt: TGTGCCAGCAGCTTTAATAAGGGGTTGGACTATGGCTACACCTTC
CDR3aa: CASSFNKGLDYGYTF

d_gene: -
v_gene: TRBV20-1
abundance: few
j_gene: TRBJ2-5
CDR3nt: TGCAGTCCTAGGGAAGAGACCCAGTACTTC
CDR3aa: CSPREETQYF

d_gene: -
v_gene: TRBV12-3/TRBV12-4
abundance: many
j_gene: TRBJ1-5
CDR3nt: TGTGCCAGCAGTTTTGGGCAGCCCCAGCATTTT
CDR3aa: CASSFGQPQHF

d_gene: TRBD2
v_gene: TRBV5-6
abundance: few
j_gene: TRBJ2-7
CDR3nt: TGTGCCAGCAGCTTGGGGGGGGGTGCCGAGCAGTACTTC
CDR3aa: CASSLGGGAEQYF

d_gene: TRBD1
v_gene: TRBV7-2
abundance: few
j_gene: TRBJ2-7
CDR3nt: TGTGCCAGCAGCCATGGGACAGCCTACGAGCAGTACTTC
CDR3aa: CASSHGTAYEQYF

d_gene: TRBD2
v_gene: TRBV20-1
abundance: few
j_gene: TRBJ2-7
CDR3nt: TGCAGTGCTAGTAGCGGGAGGACCTACGAGCAGTACTTC
CDR3aa: CSASSGRTYEQYF

d_gene: TRBD2
v_gene: TRBV28
abundance: -
j_gene: TRBJ2-7
CDR3nt: TGTGCCAGCAGCCGACTAGCGGGAAGCTCCTACGAGCAGTACTTC
CDR3aa: CASSRLAGSSYEQYF

d_gene: -
v_gene: TRBV7-7
abundance: few
j_gene: TRBJ2-5
CDR3nt: TGTGCTAGCAGCTTAGTTCAGGGGACGGAGACCCAGTACTTC
CDR3aa: CASSLVQGTETQYF

d_gene: TRBD1
v_gene: TRBV18
abundance: few
j_gene: TRBJ2-7
CDR3nt: TGTGCCAGCTCACCGCCCTGGCAGGGGGCCTACGAGCAGTACTTC
CDR3aa: CASSPPWQGAYEQYF

d_gene: TRBD2
v_gene: TRBV5-4
abundance: -
j_gene: TRBJ2-7
CDR3nt: TGTGCCAGCAGCGCGGGACTAGCGGGAGTTCGGGGTTACGAGCAGTACTTC
CDR3aa: CASSAGLAGVRGYEQYF

d_gene: -
v_gene: TRBV4-1
abundance: few
j_gene: TRBJ2-7
CDR3nt: TGCGCCAGCAGCCAATCCGACGGGTACGAGCAGTACTTC
CDR3aa: CASSQSDGYEQYF

d_gene: -
v_gene: TRBV29-1
abundance: -
j_gene: TRBJ2-7
CDR3nt: TGCAGCCTGAGGGAGAACACCTACGAGCAGTACTTC
CDR3aa: CSLRENTYEQYF

d_gene: -
v_gene: TRBV19
abundance: few
j_gene: TRBJ1-5
CDR3nt: TGTGCCAGTAGTATGGGGGGCGGAAGTCAGCCCCAGCATTTT
CDR3aa: CASSMGGGSQPQHF

d_gene: -
v_gene: TRBV29-1
abundance: many
j_gene: TRBJ1-2
CDR3nt: TGCAGCGTTGCACCAGGAAGTACCTATGGCTACACCTTC
CDR3aa: CSVAPGSTYGYTF

d_gene: -
v_gene: TRBV5-1
abundance: -
j_gene: TRBJ2-6
CDR3nt: TGCGCCAGCAGCTATCCGATCGGTCCTGGGGCCAACGTCCTGACTTTC
CDR3aa: CASSYPIGPGANVLTF

d_gene: -
v_gene: TRBV29-1
abundance: many
j_gene: TRBJ2-1
CDR3nt: TGCAGCGTTGAAACGGGGAGCTCCTACAATGAGCAGTTCTTC
CDR3aa: CSVETGSSYNEQFF

d_gene: -
v_gene: TRBV18
abundance: -
j_gene: TRBJ2-5
CDR3nt: TGTGCCAGCTCACCACCATGGCAAGAGACCCAGTACTTC
CDR3aa: CASSPPWQETQYF

d_gene: -
v_gene: TRBV15
abundance: -
j_gene: TRBJ1-5
CDR3nt: TGTGCCACCGCGCGGGAGGGGCCCCAGCATTTT
CDR3aa: CATAREGPQHF